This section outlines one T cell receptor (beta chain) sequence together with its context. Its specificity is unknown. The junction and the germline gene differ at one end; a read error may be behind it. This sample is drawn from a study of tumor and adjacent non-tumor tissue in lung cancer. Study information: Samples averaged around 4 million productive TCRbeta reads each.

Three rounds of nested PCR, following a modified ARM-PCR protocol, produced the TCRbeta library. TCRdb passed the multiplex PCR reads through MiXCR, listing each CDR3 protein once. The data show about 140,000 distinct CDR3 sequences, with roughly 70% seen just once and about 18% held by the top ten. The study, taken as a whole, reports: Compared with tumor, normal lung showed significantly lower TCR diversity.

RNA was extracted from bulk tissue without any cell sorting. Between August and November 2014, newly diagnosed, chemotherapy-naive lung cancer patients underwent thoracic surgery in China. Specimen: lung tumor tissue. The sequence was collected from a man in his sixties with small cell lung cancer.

In DNA form, the CDR3 reads TGTGTCAGCAGCCACTACAATAAGCAGTTCTTC. Its translation: CVSSHYNKQFF. V gene TRBV11-1 combines with J gene TRBJ2-1; no firm D call. Germline-derived CDR1 and CDR2 are SGHAT and FQDESV (reference sequence). CDR3 length: 11 residues.